Each of the 20 T cell receptor beta chains below was sequenced from the same sample in a study of T cell repertoires in cytomegalovirus infection (dated by TCRdb to the late 2010s). These reads were obtained on an Illumina HiSeq 1500. Using fastp at Q25 and MiXCR, TCRdb reprocessed the public reads and kept productive beta chains. CDR3 protein duplicates are merged, each entry listing the most common genes and DNA. The sample profile shows about 330,000 distinct CDR3 sequences; over 7.5% of them were found once. Around 4.5% of the sample is taken by the ten largest. The sequenced sample consisted of PBMCs. These receptors were collected from a human donor in good health (CMV status not recorded). Some clones in this sample may be carry-over from other donors' samples.

The table lists this clonotype with a few counts. The chain employs TRBV3-1 and TRBJ1-2, with a tentative D call TRBD1 (5 bases). V dropped 3 bases and J dropped 6 bases, with 11 bases sitting between them. This CDR3 is 13 amino acids long. Germline V gene lookup returns CDR1 LGHDT and CDR2 YNNKEL (reference sequence). Here the CDR3 reads CASSHGGLHGYTF. The CDR3 DNA sequence: TGTGCCAGCAGCCATGGGGGTCTGCATGGCTACACCTTC.

V usage is TRBV2 and J usage is TRBJ2-7; either TRBD1 or TRBD2 may supply D (5 bases each). The CDR3 is made up of 14 amino acids. Germline CDR1 is SNHLY and CDR2 is FYNNEI. V lost 8 bases and J lost 0, with 14 bases in between. DNA for the CDR3: TGTGCCAGCCGTCCCGGGACGGTCTCCTACGAGCAGTACTTC. Encoded protein: CASRPGTVSYEQYF.

In its sample, this clonotype was seen many times. The V gene is TRBV7-8, the J gene TRBJ2-5; 8 bases line up with TRBD1. Germline CDR1 reads SGHVS; CDR2 reads FQNEAQ. CDR3 length: 15 amino acids. V trimming: 5 bases; J trimming: 1 base; junction bases outside the gene matches: 6. The CDR3 bases are TGTGCCAGCAGCCACCGGGACAGGCTCCAAGAGACCCAGTACTTC. It yields the protein CASSHRDRLQETQYF.

In its sample, this clonotype was seen a few times. The rearrangement links TRBV12-3 or TRBV12-4 to TRBJ1-4, with 7 bases identical to TRBD1. The trim removed 4 bases at V and 10 bases at J, leaving 9 bases unmatched. The length of the CDR3 is 14 residues. This CDR3 is CASSYGTDRVKLFF. The DNA for the CDR3 is TGTGCCAGCAGTTACGGCACCGACAGGGTAAAACTGTTTTTT.

This clonotype was found many times. This sequence joins TRBV7-2 and TRBJ2-7; D may be TRBD1 (5 bases). V lost 5 bases and J 4 bases, leaving 12 bases between the germline ends. CDR3 length equals 13 residues. Germline V CDR1 and CDR2: SGHTA, FQGNSA. The CDR3 DNA reads TGTGCCAGCAGCCCACTCGACAGATACGAGCAGTACTTC. This encodes CASSPLDRYEQYF. Drawing the rest from reference TRBV7-2 and TRBJ2-7, the complete variable domain is GAGVSQSPSNKVTEKGKDVELRCDPISGHTALYWYRQSLGQGLEFLIYFQGNSAPDKSGLPSDRFSAERTGGSVSTLTIQRTQQEDSAVYLCASSPLDRYEQYFGPGTRLTVT.

Here the CDR3 DNA reads TGTGCCAGCAGTAACTCCGGGACCCTTCAGCATTTT. Encoded protein: CASSNSGTLQHF. V usage is TRBV12-3 or TRBV12-4 and J usage is TRBJ1-5; TRBD1 is a possible D gene (5 bases). The V end lost 5 bases, the J end lost 13 bases, and 15 bases lay between the germline ends. The CDR3 has 12 amino acids.

In its sample, this clonotype was seen many times. V and J are TRBV7-2 and TRBJ2-7; no clear D gene. Germline V gene data show CDR1 as SGHTA and CDR2 as FQGNSA. Between the trimmed V and J ends, which lost 2 bases and 0 bases, there was a span of 8 bases. This CDR3 spans 14 amino acids. The CDR3 coding sequence is TGTGCCAGCAGCTTATTAGGCCCCTCCTACGAGCAGTACTTC. Translating gives CASSLLGPSYEQYF.

This clonotype was observed a handful of times. The rearrangement links TRBV14 to TRBJ1-2; D not resolved. V lost 4 bases and J lost 4, with 10 bases in between. The CDR3 contains 13 residues. Germline V gene sequence: CDR1 SGHDN, CDR2 FVKESK. CDR3 in amino acids: CASSPALSYGYTF. In DNA, the CDR3 is TGTGCCAGCAGCCCGGCCCTGAGCTATGGCTACACCTTC.

This clonotype was counted a few times. The chain links TRBV12-3 or TRBV12-4 to TRBJ2-5; the D gene is possibly TRBD2 (6 bases). V was cut by 4 bases and J by 1 base, with 16 bases left in between. This CDR3 contains 16 residues. CDR3 coding DNA: TGTGCCAGCAGTTCATCCCCCGGGGGTGGCCAAGAGACCCAGTACTTC. As protein: CASSSSPGGGQETQYF.

The V call is TRBV4-2, the J call TRBJ1-6; the match to TRBD1 covers 8 bases. CDR1 is LGHNA, CDR2 YNFKEQ, per germline. The CDR3 is 17 residues long. V shed 1 base, J shed 11 bases, and the junction held 13 bases outside the gene matches. CDR3 sequence reads: CASSQVDTRDRSTPLHF. The DNA for the CDR3 is TGTGCCAGCAGCCAAGTCGACACGAGGGACAGGAGTACACCCCTCCACTTT.

This clonotype was recorded a few times. This chain joins TRBV12-3 or TRBV12-4 and TRBJ1-4, with 8 nucleotides matching TRBD1. Trimming at V came to 8 bases and at J to 8 bases, leaving 10 bases not matched to a gene. The CDR3 has 14 amino acids. The CDR3 DNA reads TGTGCCAGCCGACAGGGGTTCGGGATCGAAAAACTGTTTTTT. This codes for CASRQGFGIEKLFF.

Only a few counts were recorded for this clonotype. V gene TRBV4-2 combines with J gene TRBJ2-3; 9 nucleotides align to TRBD2. J gave up 3 bases and V 1 base, and 11 bases lay outside the gene matches. The CDR3 sequence is 18 residues long. Germline V CDR1 and CDR2: LGHNA, YNFKEQ. The CDR3 DNA reads as TGTGCCAGCAGCCAAGGTTTTGGGCTAGCGGGATCAACAGATACGCAGTATTTT. Its protein product is CASSQGFGLAGSTDTQYF.

This clonotype was picked up many times. The chain has TRBV7-9 and TRBJ2-3; TRBD1 aligns across 7 bases. CDR1 is SEHNR, CDR2 FQNEAQ, per germline (reference sequence). J gave up 5 bases and V 5 bases, and 16 bases lay outside the gene matches. The length of the CDR3 is 17 residues. CDR3 in DNA: TGTGCCAGCAGCACGCCGACAGGGAAGGGCCACGGAGATACGCAGTATTTT. Translating gives CASSTPTGKGHGDTQYF.

This clonotype was seen a handful of times. The rearrangement uses TRBV6-5 and TRBJ2-3; D remains unclear. V was trimmed by 0 bases and J by 0 bases, leaving 7 bases between them. Germline CDR1 reads MNHEY; CDR2 reads SVGAGI. The CDR3 runs 15 residues. CDR3 protein: CASSYSTASTDTQYF. The CDR3 nucleotides read TGTGCCAGCAGTTACTCTACGGCGAGCACAGATACGCAGTATTTT.

The chain recombines TRBV12-3 or TRBV12-4 with TRBJ1-5, with D perhaps TRBD1 (5 bases). Trimming removed 6 bases at V and 5 bases at J, with 14 bases between. The CDR3 runs 14 residues. CDR3 DNA: TGTGCCAGCAGCCGCGAGGGACGGGATCAGCCCCAGCATTTT. Encoded protein: CASSREGRDQPQHF.

This clonotype was detected only a few times. This chain joins TRBV12-3 or TRBV12-4 and TRBJ2-5; TRBD1 might be the D (5 bases). Trimming pared 6 bases from V and 5 bases from J, leaving 13 bases between. The CDR3 totals 13 residues. CDR3 loop: CASSTQGLETQYF. Here the CDR3 DNA reads TGTGCCAGCAGCACGCAGGGCTTGGAGACCCAGTACTTC.

This clonotype was seen a handful of times. The rearrangement joins TRBV7-2 to TRBJ1-5; the D gene is possibly TRBD1 (6 bases). Germline V gene sequence: CDR1 SGHTA, CDR2 FQGNSA. The CDR3 has 18 amino acids. V was pared by 1 base and J by 5 bases, with 21 bases between. The CDR3 DNA follows: TGTGCCAGCAGCTTAGTTTCGGGGGGGGGGCAGGGCGATCAGCCCCAGCATTTT. The encoded protein is CASSLVSGGGQGDQPQHF. The variable domain in full, completed from reference TRBV7-2 and TRBJ1-5, reads GAGVSQSPSNKVTEKGKDVELRCDPISGHTALYWYRQSLGQGLEFLIYFQGNSAPDKSGLPSDRFSAERTGGSVSTLTIQRTQQEDSAVYLCASSLVSGGGQGDQPQHFGDGTRLSIL.

This clonotype was recorded a few times. The chain couples TRBV12-3 or TRBV12-4 to TRBJ2-7; TRBD1 agrees at 10 bases. Trimming at V came to 3 bases and at J to 5 bases, leaving 10 bases not matched to a gene. The length of the CDR3 is 16 residues. The CDR3 DNA follows: TGTGCCAGCAGTTTTCGGACAGGGGGATTAGGAAACGAGCAGTACTTC. Its protein is CASSFRTGGLGNEQYF.

This clonotype was counted many times. The V and J genes are TRBV27 and TRBJ2-7; 9 bases align to TRBD2. The germline V gene encodes CDR1 MNHEY and CDR2 SMNVEV (reference sequence). The V segment lost 3 bases and the J segment 0 bases; nucleotides outside the gene matches: 9. The CDR3 has 17 residues. The CDR3 spells CASSFPPLAGSSYEQYF. Written as DNA, the CDR3 is TGTGCCAGCAGTTTTCCCCCGCTAGCGGGGTCCTCCTACGAGCAGTACTTC.

This chain links TRBV2 with TRBJ2-5; D not certain. This CDR3 spans 14 amino acids. Trimming cost V 5 bases and J 5 bases, with 15 bases left between them. Germline V gene data show CDR1 as SNHLY and CDR2 as FYNNEI. The CDR3: CASSNQRPGETQYF. For the CDR3, the DNA is TGTGCCAGCAGTAATCAGCGCCCTGGGGAGACCCAGTACTTC.